This passage covers 10 T cell receptor beta chains from one sample sequenced in a study of early T cells in non-severe SARS-CoV-2 infection (dated by TCRdb to the early 2020s). Receptor amplification or capture employed 5' RACE. Sequencing used a NextSeq 500. The public reads were reanalyzed by TCRdb: fastp trimming at Q25, MiXCR alignment, in-frame beta chains only. Here each entry gathers all rows of one CDR3 protein and keeps the most common genes and DNA. Recorded for this sample are about 52,000 distinct CDR3 sequences; approximately 10% of them occurred a single time. The ten most abundant clones make up about 13% of the sample. What was sequenced was whole blood. The receptors here all came from an adult who was a healthcare worker with PCR-confirmed SARS-CoV-2 infection or an uninfected control (not recorded which).

This clonotype was observed a handful of times. The gene calls are TRBV5-1 and TRBJ2-2; D is undetermined. The V gene's germline CDR1 is SGHRS and CDR2 YFSETQ. The CDR3 extends over 14 amino acids. Trimming left V 0 bases short and J 3 bases short, with 6 bases between. CDR3 nucleotides: TGCGCCAGCAGCTTGGAACAGCACACCGGGGAGCTGTTTTTT. This gives the protein CASSLEQHTGELFF.

The table lists this clonotype with a few counts. This chain connects TRBV7-6 to TRBJ2-3; TRBD2 aligns across 10 bases. The CDR3 loop spans 17 amino acids. The germline CDR1 and CDR2 sequences are SGHVS and FNYEAQ. The V gene end was trimmed by 1 base and the J gene end by 2 bases; junction bases not matched to a gene: 6. This chain's CDR3 is CASSLDEGTSATDTQYF. The CDR3, as DNA: TGTGCCAGCAGCTTAGATGAGGGGACTAGCGCCACAGATACGCAGTATTTT.

Many counts were recorded for this clonotype. This chain connects TRBV6-2 or TRBV6-3 to TRBJ2-3; 9 bases are shared with TRBD1. Germline V lookup: CDR1 MNHEY, CDR2 SVGEGT. The CDR3 loop spans 14 amino acids. The trim removed 7 bases at V and 7 bases at J, leaving 9 bases unmatched. CDR3 loop: CASNPQGAMYTQYF. Here the CDR3 DNA reads TGTGCCAGCAACCCACAGGGGGCAATGTATACGCAGTATTTT.

This clonotype was found many times. The chain uses TRBV4-1 and TRBJ2-7; D call uncertain. The CDR3 covers 12 residues. Per the germline V gene, CDR1 is MGHRA and CDR2 is YSYEKL. V was cut by 3 bases and J by 2 bases, with 5 bases left in between. CDR3 protein: CASSQATYEQYF. CDR3 coding DNA: TGCGCCAGCAGCCAGGCGACCTACGAGCAGTACTTC.

This chain links TRBV20-1 with TRBJ1-2; no clear D gene. This CDR3 is built from 13 residues. Germline CDR1 DFQATT, CDR2 SNEGSKA (reference sequence). The CDR3 is CTPTQEANYGYTF. In nucleotides, the CDR3 is TGCACCCCAACGCAGGAAGCTAACTATGGCTACACCTTC.

This clonotype was counted a few times. This rearrangement joins TRBV5-5 to TRBJ2-5, with a weak D call TRBD1 (6 bases). From germline, CDR1 is SGHKS and CDR2 YYEKEE (reference sequence). This CDR3 comprises 17 residues. V was shortened by 3 bases and J by 4 bases, with 22 bases between the two germline ends. Here the CDR3 reads CASSSPAARVRGETQYF. CDR3 nucleotides: TGTGCCAGCAGCTCCCCGGCGGCGAGGGTCAGGGGAGAGACCCAGTACTTC.

This clonotype was observed at least ten times. The chain employs TRBV12-3 or TRBV12-4 and TRBJ2-7, with D perhaps TRBD2 (7 bases). V was pared by 0 bases and J by 7 bases, with 13 bases between. CDR3 length: 14 residues. This chain's CDR3 is CASSLAGGAREQYF. Here the CDR3 DNA reads TGTGCCAGCAGTTTAGCGGGGGGGGCCAGAGAGCAGTACTTC.

The sample holds a few counts of this clonotype. The CDR3 loop reads CSARGGTGDYEQYF. The CDR3 DNA follows: TGCAGTGCTAGAGGTGGGACAGGGGACTACGAGCAGTACTTC. The chain couples TRBV20-1 to TRBJ2-7; TRBD1 matches at 10 bases. This CDR3 spans 14 amino acids. The ends lost 1 base at V and 3 bases at J; junction bases unmatched: 3. Germline loops: CDR1 DFQATT, CDR2 SNEGSKA (reference sequence).

For this clonotype: Being one base from a much bigger clone, this may be a read error. V and J are TRBV5-6 and TRBJ2-1, with 9 bases lining up with TRBD2. CDR3 length: 15 residues. CDR1 and CDR2 from the germline V gene are SGHDT and YYEEEE. CDR3 bases: TGTGCCAGCAGCCCTTCTAGCGGGGAATACAATGAGCTGTTCTTC. This codes for CASSPSSGEYNELFF.

The table lists this clonotype with a few counts. The chain is built from TRBV4-3 and TRBJ2-1, with no clear D. The germline V gene encodes CDR1 LGHNA and CDR2 YSLEER. The ends were cut back, 1 base at V and 1 base at J, with 8 bases in the middle. CDR3 length: 15 amino acids. The CDR3 loop reads CASSQGTTSYNEQFF. The CDR3, as DNA: TGCGCCAGCAGCCAAGGAACAACGTCCTACAATGAGCAGTTCTTC.